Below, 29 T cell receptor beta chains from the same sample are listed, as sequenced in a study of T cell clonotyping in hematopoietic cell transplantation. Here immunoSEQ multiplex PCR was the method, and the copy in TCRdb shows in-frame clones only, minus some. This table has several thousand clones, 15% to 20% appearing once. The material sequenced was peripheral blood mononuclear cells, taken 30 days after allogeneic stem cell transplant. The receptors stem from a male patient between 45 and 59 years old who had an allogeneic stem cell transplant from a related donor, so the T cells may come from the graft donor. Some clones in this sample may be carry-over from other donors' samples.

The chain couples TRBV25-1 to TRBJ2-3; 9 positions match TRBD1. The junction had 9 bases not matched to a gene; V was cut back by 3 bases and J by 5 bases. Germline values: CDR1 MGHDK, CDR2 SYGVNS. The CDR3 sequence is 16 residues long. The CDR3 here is CASSDPGQGPGDTQYF. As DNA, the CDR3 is TGTGCCAGCAGTGATCCGGGACAGGGACCGGGAGATACGCAGTATTTT.

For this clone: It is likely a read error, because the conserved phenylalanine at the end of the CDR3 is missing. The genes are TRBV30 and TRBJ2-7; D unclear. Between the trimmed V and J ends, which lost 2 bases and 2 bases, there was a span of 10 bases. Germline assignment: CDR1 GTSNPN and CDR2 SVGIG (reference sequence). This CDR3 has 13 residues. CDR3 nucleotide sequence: TGTGCCTGGAGTCCTGCGGTCACCTACGAGCAGTACCTC. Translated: CAWSPAVTYEQYL.

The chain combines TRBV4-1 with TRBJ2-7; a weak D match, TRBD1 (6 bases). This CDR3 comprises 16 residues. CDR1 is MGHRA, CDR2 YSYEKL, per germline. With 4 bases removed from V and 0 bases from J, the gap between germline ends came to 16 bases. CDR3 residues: CASSPLTGPNSYEQYF. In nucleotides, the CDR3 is TGCGCCAGCAGCCCCTTGACAGGTCCCAACTCCTACGAGCAGTACTTC.

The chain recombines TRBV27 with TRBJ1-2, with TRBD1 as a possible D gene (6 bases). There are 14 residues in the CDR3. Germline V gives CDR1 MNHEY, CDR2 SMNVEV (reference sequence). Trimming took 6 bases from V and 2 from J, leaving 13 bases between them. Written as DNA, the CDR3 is TGTGCCAGCAGATCGTACGGACAGAACTATGGCTACACCTTC. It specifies CASRSYGQNYGYTF.

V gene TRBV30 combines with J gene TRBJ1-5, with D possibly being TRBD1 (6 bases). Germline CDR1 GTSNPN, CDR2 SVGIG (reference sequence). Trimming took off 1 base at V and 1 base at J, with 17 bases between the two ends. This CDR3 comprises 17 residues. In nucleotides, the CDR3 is TGTGCCTGGAGTGCCGGAGGGGGAGGATGGAGCAATCAGCCCCAGCATTTT. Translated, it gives CAWSAGGGGWSNQPQHF.

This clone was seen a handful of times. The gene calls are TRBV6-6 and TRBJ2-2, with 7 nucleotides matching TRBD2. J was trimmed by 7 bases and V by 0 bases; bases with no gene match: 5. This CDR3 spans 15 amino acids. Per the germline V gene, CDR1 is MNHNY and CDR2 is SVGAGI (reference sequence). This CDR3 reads CASSYSGPSGGELFF. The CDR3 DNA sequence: TGTGCCAGCAGTTACTCTGGACCTAGCGGCGGGGAGCTGTTTTTT.

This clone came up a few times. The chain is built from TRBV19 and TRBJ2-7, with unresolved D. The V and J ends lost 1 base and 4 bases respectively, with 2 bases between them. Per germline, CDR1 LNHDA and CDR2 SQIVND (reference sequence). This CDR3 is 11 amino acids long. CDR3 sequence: CASSIGYEQYF. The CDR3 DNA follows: TGTGCCAGTAGTATAGGGTACGAGCAGTACTTC. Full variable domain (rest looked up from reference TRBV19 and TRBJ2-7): DGGITQSPKYLFRKEGQNVTLSCEQNLNHDAMYWYRQDPGQGLRLIYYSQIVNDFQKGDIAEGYSVSREKKESFPLTVTSAQKNPTAFYLCASSIGYEQYFGPGTRLTVT.

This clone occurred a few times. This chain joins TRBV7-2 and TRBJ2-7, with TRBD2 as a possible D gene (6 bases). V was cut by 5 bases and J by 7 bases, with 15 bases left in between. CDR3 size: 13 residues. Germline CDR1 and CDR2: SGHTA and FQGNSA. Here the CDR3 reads CASSLTRRGEQYF. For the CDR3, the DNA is TGTGCCAGCAGCCTGACGCGACGGGGGGAGCAGTACTTC.

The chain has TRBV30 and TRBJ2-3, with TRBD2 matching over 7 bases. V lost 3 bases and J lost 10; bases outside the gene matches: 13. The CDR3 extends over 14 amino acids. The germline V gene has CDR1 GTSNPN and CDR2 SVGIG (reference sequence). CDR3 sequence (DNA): TGTGCCTGGAGAGCAGCCTTGTGGGGGGGAGCGCAGTATTTT. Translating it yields CAWRAALWGGAQYF.

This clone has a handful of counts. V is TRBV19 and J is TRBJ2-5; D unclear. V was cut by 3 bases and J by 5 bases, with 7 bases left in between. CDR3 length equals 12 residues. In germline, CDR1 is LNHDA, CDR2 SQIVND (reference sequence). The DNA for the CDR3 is TGTGCCAGTAGTATGAGCAGGGAGACCCAGTACTTC. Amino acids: CASSMSRETQYF.

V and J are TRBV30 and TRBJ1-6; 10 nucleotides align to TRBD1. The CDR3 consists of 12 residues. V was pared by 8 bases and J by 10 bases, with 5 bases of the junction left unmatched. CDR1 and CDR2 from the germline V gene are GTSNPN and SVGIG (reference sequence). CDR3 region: CAGGQGSSPLHF. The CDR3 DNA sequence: TGTGCCGGGGGACAGGGGAGCTCACCCCTCCACTTT.

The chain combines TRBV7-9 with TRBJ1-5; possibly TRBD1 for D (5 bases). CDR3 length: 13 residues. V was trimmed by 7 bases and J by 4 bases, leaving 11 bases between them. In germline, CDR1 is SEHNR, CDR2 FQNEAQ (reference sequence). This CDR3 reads CASTSGGNQPQHF. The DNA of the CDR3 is TGTGCCAGCACCTCCGGGGGGAATCAGCCCCAGCATTTT.

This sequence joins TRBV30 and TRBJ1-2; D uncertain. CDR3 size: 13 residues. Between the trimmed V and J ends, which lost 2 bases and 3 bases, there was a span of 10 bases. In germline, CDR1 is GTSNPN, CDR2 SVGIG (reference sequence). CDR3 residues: CAWSRGPYYGYTF. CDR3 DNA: TGTGCCTGGAGTAGAGGCCCCTACTATGGCTACACCTTC.

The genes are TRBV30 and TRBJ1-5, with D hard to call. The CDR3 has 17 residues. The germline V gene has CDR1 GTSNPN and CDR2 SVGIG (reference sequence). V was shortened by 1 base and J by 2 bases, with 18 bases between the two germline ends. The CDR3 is CAWSAQVYRGGNQPQHF. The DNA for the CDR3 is TGTGCCTGGAGTGCGCAGGTCTATCGAGGAGGCAATCAGCCCCAGCATTTT. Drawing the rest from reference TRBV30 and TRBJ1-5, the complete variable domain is SQTIHQWPATLVQPVGSPLSLECTVEGTSNPNLYWYRQAAGRGLQLLFYSVGIGQISSEVPQNLSASRPQDRQFILSSKKLLLSDSGFYLCAWSAQVYRGGNQPQHFGDGTRLSIL.

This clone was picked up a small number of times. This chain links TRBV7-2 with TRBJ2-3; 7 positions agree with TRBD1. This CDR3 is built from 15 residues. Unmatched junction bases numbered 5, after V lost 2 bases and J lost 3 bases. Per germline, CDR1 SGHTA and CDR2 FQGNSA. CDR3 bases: TGTGCCAGCAGCTTATTGACAGGGCTGACAGATACGCAGTATTTT. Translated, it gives CASSLLTGLTDTQYF.

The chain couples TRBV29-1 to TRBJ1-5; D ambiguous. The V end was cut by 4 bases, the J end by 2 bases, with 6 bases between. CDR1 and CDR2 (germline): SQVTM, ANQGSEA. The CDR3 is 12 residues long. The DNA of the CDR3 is TGCAGCGTTGCGGAGGGCAATCAGCCCCAGCATTTT. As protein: CSVAEGNQPQHF.

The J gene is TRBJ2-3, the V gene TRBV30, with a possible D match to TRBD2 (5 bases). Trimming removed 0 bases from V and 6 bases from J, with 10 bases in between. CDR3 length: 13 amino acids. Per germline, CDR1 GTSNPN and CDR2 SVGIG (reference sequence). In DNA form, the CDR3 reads TGTGCCTGGAGTGTTGAGGACTTGGATACGCAGTATTTT. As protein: CAWSVEDLDTQYF.

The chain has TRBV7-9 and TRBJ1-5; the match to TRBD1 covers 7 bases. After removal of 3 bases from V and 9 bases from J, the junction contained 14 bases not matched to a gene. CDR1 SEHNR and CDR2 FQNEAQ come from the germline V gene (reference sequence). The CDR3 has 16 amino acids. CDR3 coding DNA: TGTGCCAGCAGCTTTGGGACAGCTGCCATGACTAGGCCCCAGCATTTT. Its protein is CASSFGTAAMTRPQHF.

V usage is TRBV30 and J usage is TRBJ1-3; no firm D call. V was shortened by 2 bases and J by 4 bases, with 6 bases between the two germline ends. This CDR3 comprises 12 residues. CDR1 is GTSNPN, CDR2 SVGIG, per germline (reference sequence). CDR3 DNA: TGTGCCTGGAGTTACCAGGGAAACACCATATATTTT. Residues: CAWSYQGNTIYF.

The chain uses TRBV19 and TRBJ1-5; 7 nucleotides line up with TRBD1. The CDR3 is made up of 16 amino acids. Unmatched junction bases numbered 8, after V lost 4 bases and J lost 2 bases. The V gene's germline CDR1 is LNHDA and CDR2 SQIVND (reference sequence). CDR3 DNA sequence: TGTGCCAGTAGTACCGGGACAGTTTATGGCAATCAGCCCCAGCATTTT. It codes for CASSTGTVYGNQPQHF.

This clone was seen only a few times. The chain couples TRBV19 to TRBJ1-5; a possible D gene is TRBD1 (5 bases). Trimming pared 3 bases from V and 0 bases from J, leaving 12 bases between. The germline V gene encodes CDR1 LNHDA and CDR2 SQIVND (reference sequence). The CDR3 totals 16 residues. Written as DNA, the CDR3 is TGTGCCAGTAGTATTGGTGAGGGGATTAGCAATCAGCCCCAGCATTTT. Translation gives CASSIGEGISNQPQHF.

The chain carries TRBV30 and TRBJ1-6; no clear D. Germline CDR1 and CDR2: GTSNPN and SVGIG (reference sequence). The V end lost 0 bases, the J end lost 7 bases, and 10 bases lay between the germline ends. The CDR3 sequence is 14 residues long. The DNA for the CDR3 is TGTGCCTGGAGTGTGGAGTCCCGGAATTCACCCCTCCACTTT. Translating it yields CAWSVESRNSPLHF.

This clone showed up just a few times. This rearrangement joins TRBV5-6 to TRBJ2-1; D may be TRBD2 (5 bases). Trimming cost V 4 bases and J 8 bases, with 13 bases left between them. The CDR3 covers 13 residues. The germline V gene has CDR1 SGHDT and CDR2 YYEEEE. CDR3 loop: CASSRTARDEQFF. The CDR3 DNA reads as TGTGCCAGCAGCCGCACCGCGAGGGATGAGCAGTTCTTC.

DNA for the CDR3: TGTGCCAGCAGCCTAAGGACGAACAATGAGCAGTTCTTC. It yields the protein CASSLRTNNEQFF. The chain recombines TRBV7-9 with TRBJ2-1; D gene ambiguous. Germline V gives CDR1 SEHNR, CDR2 FQNEAQ (reference sequence). The CDR3 runs to 13 residues. V was pared by 5 bases and J by 5 bases, with 10 bases between.

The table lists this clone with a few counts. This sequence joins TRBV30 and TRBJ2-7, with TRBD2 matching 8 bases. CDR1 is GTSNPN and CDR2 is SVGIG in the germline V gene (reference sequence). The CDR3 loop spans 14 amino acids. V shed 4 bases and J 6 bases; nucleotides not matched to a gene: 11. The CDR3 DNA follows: TGTGCCTGGAACTCCGGGACTAGTTTGCCCGAGCAGTACTTC. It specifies CAWNSGTSLPEQYF.

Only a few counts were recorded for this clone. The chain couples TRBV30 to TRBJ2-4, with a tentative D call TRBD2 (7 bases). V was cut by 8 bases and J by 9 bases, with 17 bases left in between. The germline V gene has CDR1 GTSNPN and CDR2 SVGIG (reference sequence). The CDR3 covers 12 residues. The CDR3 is CAAEGGDGIQYF. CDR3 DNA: TGTGCCGCGGAGGGGGGGGACGGCATTCAGTACTTC.

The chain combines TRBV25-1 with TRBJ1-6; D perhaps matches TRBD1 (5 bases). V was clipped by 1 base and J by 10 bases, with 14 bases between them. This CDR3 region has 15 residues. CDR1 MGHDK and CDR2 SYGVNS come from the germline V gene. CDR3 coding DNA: TGTGCCAGCAGTGAATCGGTAGGGGACGGGTCACCCCTCCACTTT. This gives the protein CASSESVGDGSPLHF.

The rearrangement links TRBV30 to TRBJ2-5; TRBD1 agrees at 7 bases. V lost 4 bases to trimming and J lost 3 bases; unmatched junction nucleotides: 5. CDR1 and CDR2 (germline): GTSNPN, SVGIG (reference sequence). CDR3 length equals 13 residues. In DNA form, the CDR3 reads TGTGCCTGGAACCTACAGGGGAAAGAGACCCAGTACTTC. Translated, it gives CAWNLQGKETQYF.

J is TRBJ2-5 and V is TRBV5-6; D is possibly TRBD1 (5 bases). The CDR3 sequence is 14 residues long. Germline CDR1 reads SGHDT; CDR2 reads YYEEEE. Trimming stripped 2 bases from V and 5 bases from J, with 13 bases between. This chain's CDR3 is CASSLLGVRETQYF. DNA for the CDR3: TGTGCCAGCAGCTTATTAGGGGTACGGGAGACCCAGTACTTC.